The 11 T cell receptor beta chains given below trace back to one sample, sequenced in a study of CD8 T cells in ankylosing spondylitis. Study-level results: A motif in TCR beta, a set of 8 or 9 highly homologous variants, appeared characteristic of ankylosing spondylitis blood.

Their antigen targets remain unknown. TCRdb passed the 5' RACE reads through MiXCR, listing each CDR3 protein once. The sample lists about 540,000 distinct CDR3 sequences; approximately 12% were seen once. Sequencing was done on a sample of blood, either unsorted or a sorted T cell fraction (not recorded which). Every receptor here comes from a male donor with ankylosing spondylitis.

The chain recombines TRBV5-6 with TRBJ2-7; 10 bases align to TRBD2. The germline gives CDR1 SGHDT, CDR2 YYEEEE. V dropped 4 bases and J dropped 3; count of bases not matched to a gene: 10. The CDR3 is 16 amino acids. The CDR3 DNA follows: TGTGCCAGCAGCGGAATAAGGACTAGCGGAAGCTACGAGCAGTACTTC. It codes for CASSGIRTSGSYEQYF.

This clonotype was found a few times. The V and J genes are TRBV5-1 and TRBJ2-1; 9 bases map to TRBD2. Looked up from germline, CDR1 is SGHRS and CDR2 is YFSETQ. V shed 4 bases, J shed 5 bases, and the junction held 7 bases outside the gene matches. This CDR3 is 15 amino acids long. CDR3: CASSGPGLAHNEQFF. CDR3 DNA: TGCGCCAGCAGCGGACCGGGACTAGCCCACAATGAGCAGTTCTTC.

V gene TRBV20-1 combines with J gene TRBJ2-7, with a weak D call TRBD2 (6 bases). Germline CDR1 is DFQATT and CDR2 is SNEGSKA (reference sequence). The CDR3 is 13 residues long. The ends were cut back, 1 base at V and 9 bases at J, with 16 bases in the middle. This CDR3 is CSARALGGGGQYV. The DNA of the CDR3 is TGCAGTGCTAGAGCATTGGGGGGTGGAGGGCAGTACGTC.

In this sample, this clonotype turned up a few times. This rearrangement joins TRBV12-3 or TRBV12-4 to TRBJ2-2; D assignment may be TRBD1 or TRBD2 (5 bases each). V was cut by 3 bases and J by 3 bases, with 11 bases left in between. CDR3 length: 15 residues. The CDR3 DNA is TGTGCCAGCAGTTTGGGGGACGGTGACACCGGGGAGCTGTTTTTT. It codes for CASSLGDGDTGELFF.

This clonotype has only a few counts. The genes are TRBV2 and TRBJ2-7; unclear D gene. The V end was cut by 1 base, the J end by 0 bases, with 10 bases between. Germline CDR1 reads SNHLY; CDR2 reads FYNNEI. The CDR3 runs 15 residues. This chain's CDR3 is CASSEEDRPSYEQYV. CDR3 bases: TGTGCCAGCAGTGAAGAAGACCGTCCCTCCTACGAGCAGTACGTC.

CDR3 DNA sequence: TGTGCCAGTACCCATCAAGGGACCTTGGGTCCGTCCGGGGAGCTGTTTTTT. It codes for CASTHQGTLGPSGELFF. The chain uses TRBV19 and TRBJ2-2; D assignment may be TRBD1 or TRBD2 (5 bases each). Germline CDR1 LNHDA, CDR2 SQIVND (reference sequence). The CDR3 is 17 residues long. The V gene lost 7 bases and the J gene lost 6 bases, with 24 bases spanning the gap.

This clonotype was seen a few times. The gene calls are TRBV6-1 and TRBJ1-5, with a weak D call TRBD1 (5 bases). The CDR3 is made up of 13 amino acids. Germline V gene lookup returns CDR1 MNHNS and CDR2 SASEGT. Trimming shortened V by 8 bases and J by 4 bases, and 12 bases separated the two germline ends. CDR3 in amino acids: CASGGSYNQPQHF. The DNA of the CDR3 is TGTGCCAGCGGGGGGAGTTATAATCAGCCCCAGCATTTT.

Ten or more counts support this clonotype. This rearrangement joins TRBV9 to TRBJ2-1; 12 bases fit TRBD2. V gave up 1 base and J gave up 7 bases; unmatched junction bases: 3. Germline V CDR1 and CDR2: SGDLS, YYNGEE. The CDR3 has 15 residues. The CDR3 sequence is CASSVLAGGRNEQFF. The CDR3 DNA sequence: TGTGCCAGCAGCGTACTAGCGGGAGGGCGGAATGAGCAGTTCTTC.

This clonotype appeared a few times. The V gene is TRBV11-2, the J gene TRBJ2-3, with D possibly being TRBD2 (6 bases). Trimming took 8 bases from V and 0 from J, leaving 15 bases between them. This CDR3 has 15 residues. The germline CDR1 and CDR2 sequences are SGHAT and FQNNGV. CDR3 bases: TGTGCCAGCTCAATAGCGGCTAGCAGCACAGATACGCAGTATTTT. It specifies CASSIAASSTDTQYF.

This clonotype turned up a few times. The V and J genes are TRBV2 and TRBJ2-1; TRBD2 matches at 11 bases. This CDR3 is 15 amino acids long. With 6 bases clipped from V and 7 bases from J, the junction kept 8 bases outside the gene matches. Germline V gene data show CDR1 as SNHLY and CDR2 as FYNNEI. For the CDR3, the DNA is TGTGCCAGCAGGGAGGGACTAGCGGTAATTAATGAGCAGTTCTTC. Encoded protein: CASREGLAVINEQFF.

This clonotype came up a few times. J is TRBJ1-3 and V is TRBV20-1; TRBD1 is a possible D gene (5 bases). Germline-derived CDR1 and CDR2 are DFQATT and SNEGSKA (reference sequence). V was trimmed by 6 bases and J by 3 bases, leaving 15 bases between them. This CDR3 region has 14 residues. The CDR3 DNA reads as TGCAGTGCAAAGCGGGGGGTGGGTGGAAACACCATATATTTT. Residues: CSAKRGVGGNTIYF.